Below are 21 T cell receptor beta chains sequenced from a single sample in a study of identical twins (dated by TCRdb to 2016 to 2018). Library prep was done by 5' RACE. Sequencing was carried out with an Illumina HiSeq 2000. Using fastp trimming at Q25 and MiXCR clonotype assembly, TCRdb reanalyzed the public sequencing data and kept in-frame beta chains. Rows are unified per CDR3 protein, each entry keeping the most common DNA and genes. The sample records around 160,000 distinct CDR3 sequences, 3% to 4% of which are singletons. The ten biggest clones cover more than 6.5% of the sample. The sample taken for sequencing was memory T cells sorted from blood. Taken with the paper, the label for cell subset or site translates to: CD45RO+ enriched T cells. The receptor set was obtained from a man aged 18-30 years in good health.

In this sample, this clonotype turned up many times. The chain joins TRBV4-2 to TRBJ1-3; no clear D gene. Germline-derived CDR1 and CDR2 are LGHNA and YNFKEQ. There are 15 residues in the CDR3. V lost 1 base and J lost 0, with 7 bases in between. The CDR3 bases are TGTGCCAGCAGCCAAGGACACTTCTCTGGAAACACCATATATTTT. It translates to CASSQGHFSGNTIYF.

This clonotype appeared many times. The gene calls are TRBV7-2 and TRBJ1-4, with 9 bases fitting TRBD1. CDR3 length equals 15 residues. Per the germline V gene, CDR1 is SGHTA and CDR2 is FQGNSA. The V segment lost 5 bases and the J segment 8 bases; nucleotides outside the gene matches: 9. CDR3 nucleotide sequence: TGTGCCAGCAGCGAGCTGGGGACAGGGAAGGAAAAACTGTTTTTT. Translation gives CASSELGTGKEKLFF.

This rearrangement joins TRBV10-2 to TRBJ1-1; maybe TRBD1 (6 bases). The CDR3 consists of 18 residues. The germline gives CDR1 WSHSY, CDR2 SAAADI. V was shortened by 0 bases and J by 4 bases, with 21 bases between the two germline ends. The DNA of the CDR3 is TGCGCCAGCAGTGAGTCCCCGGGACACGGGGGTTGGGTCACTGAAGCTTTCTTT. Its protein is CASSESPGHGGWVTEAFF.

This clonotype was counted ten times or more. CDR3 sequence reads: CASSLFRRELRETQYF. CDR3 nucleotide sequence: TGTGCCAGCAGCTTATTCCGACGGGAGCTCAGGGAGACCCAGTACTTC. The chain joins TRBV7-2 to TRBJ2-5; maybe TRBD2 (6 bases). Germline values: CDR1 SGHTA, CDR2 FQGNSA. The CDR3 has 16 residues. The V gene lost 2 bases and the J gene lost 5 bases, with 18 bases spanning the gap.

This clonotype appeared many times. This chain connects TRBV30 to TRBJ2-2; weak D call: TRBD2 (6 bases). This CDR3 is 15 amino acids long. V lost 1 base and J lost 0, with 9 bases in between. Germline V gene sequence: CDR1 GTSNPN, CDR2 SVGIG (reference sequence). The CDR3 DNA follows: TGTGCCTGGAGTGCCGGGAGATCGAACACCGGGGAGCTGTTTTTT. Translating gives CAWSAGRSNTGELFF.

This clonotype was counted many times. The rearrangement links TRBV5-1 to TRBJ2-2; 9 nucleotides line up with TRBD2. Losses at the gene ends were 3 bases for V and 6 bases for J; bases not matched to a gene: 9. CDR3 length: 16 amino acids. CDR1 is SGHRS, CDR2 YFSETQ, per germline. In nucleotides, the CDR3 is TGCGCCAGCAGCTGGACTAGCGAAGTTATACCCGGGGAGCTGTTTTTT. The encoded protein is CASSWTSEVIPGELFF. Supplemented by reference TRBV5-1 and TRBJ2-2, the full variable domain reads KAGVTQTPRYLIKTRGQQVTLSCSPISGHRSVSWYQQTPGQGLQFLFEYFSETQRNKGNFPGRFSGRQFSNSRSEMNVSTLELGDSALYLCASSWTSEVIPGELFFGEGSRLTVL.

This clonotype appeared many times. This chain uses TRBV20-1 with TRBJ1-1; TRBD1 matches at 9 bases. The CDR3 is 13 amino acids. In germline, CDR1 is DFQATT, CDR2 SNEGSKA (reference sequence). The CDR3 region has the DNA TGCGGGATACAGGGGGCTCCGGGCACTGAAGCTTTCTTT. Encoded protein: CGIQGAPGTEAFF.

This clonotype was picked up many times. The V and J genes are TRBV20-1 and TRBJ1-2; D is undetermined. The CDR3 extends over 11 amino acids. V lost 0 bases, J lost 7 bases, and 6 bases lay in between. Germline assignment: CDR1 DFQATT and CDR2 SNEGSKA (reference sequence). CDR3 sequence (DNA): TGCAGTGCTAGAGATCTGGGTGGCTACACCTTC. Translated: CSARDLGGYTF.

The CDR3 spells CATSDRTDEKLFF. CDR3 bases: TGTGCCACCAGTGATCGGACCGATGAAAAACTGTTTTTT. This chain uses TRBV24-1 with TRBJ1-4; D is uncertain. Germline V gene lookup returns CDR1 KGHDR and CDR2 SFDVKD. The CDR3 contains 13 residues. Trimming stripped 3 bases from V and 6 bases from J, with 7 bases between.

This clonotype has a count of ten or more. V gene TRBV4-2 combines with J gene TRBJ2-3; 13 bases fit TRBD2. The CDR3 loop spans 18 amino acids. V was clipped by 8 bases and J by 3 bases; unmatched bases: 14. Germline CDR1 LGHNA, CDR2 YNFKEQ. The CDR3 DNA reads TGTGCCAGCTCCAACCCCGGACTAGCGGGAGAAGAGACAGATACGCAGTATTTT. This sequence encodes CASSNPGLAGEETDTQYF.

On this clonotype: The conserved phenylalanine or tryptophan is not found at the CDR3 terminus, so this likely reflects a read error. The DNA for the CDR3 is TGCGCCAGCTCCGCTAGCGGGACCACAGATACGCAGTATAAA. As protein: CASSASGTTDTQYK. The rearrangement links TRBV5-1 to TRBJ2-3; 9 bases align to TRBD2. This CDR3 is 14 amino acids long. The ends lost 7 bases at V and 2 bases at J; junction bases unmatched: 5. Germline V gives CDR1 SGHRS, CDR2 YFSETQ.

This clonotype was seen ten or more times. The J gene is TRBJ1-2, the V gene TRBV20-1, with D possibly TRBD1 on 5 matching bases. V lost 1 base, J lost 8 bases, and 14 bases lay in between. This CDR3 is built from 13 residues. Germline V lookup: CDR1 DFQATT, CDR2 SNEGSKA (reference sequence). Here the CDR3 DNA reads TGCAGTGCTAGAGCCGGGGGGGTATTAGGCTACACCTTC. Translating gives CSARAGGVLGYTF.

At least ten counts were recorded for this clonotype. The chain uses TRBV6-1 and TRBJ1-1, with no clear D. Germline V lookup: CDR1 MNHNS, CDR2 SASEGT. The CDR3 has 11 amino acids. The germline V and J ends were trimmed by 6 bases and 9 bases, with 11 bases remaining between them. This CDR3 is CASRLTEKAFF. DNA for the CDR3: TGTGCCAGCAGGTTGACCGAGAAAGCTTTCTTT.

This clonotype was seen repeatedly, ten times or more. V and J are TRBV20-1 and TRBJ2-4; 9 positions agree with TRBD2. The germline CDR1 and CDR2 sequences are DFQATT and SNEGSKA (reference sequence). The CDR3 totals 14 residues. V lost 5 bases, J lost 0 bases, and 2 bases stayed unmatched. The CDR3 region is CSAATSGAKNIQYF. CDR3 DNA: TGCAGTGCTGCGACTAGCGGAGCCAAAAACATTCAGTACTTC.

This clonotype occurred many times. CDR3 DNA: TGTGCCAGCAGTTCTGGACAGAGCTCCTACAATGAGCAGTTCTTC. It yields the protein CASSSGQSSYNEQFF. The rearrangement links TRBV6-5 to TRBJ2-1; TRBD1 is a possible D gene (6 bases). There are 15 residues in the CDR3. V gave up 4 bases and J gave up 0 bases, with 10 bases separating them. Per the germline V gene, CDR1 is MNHEY and CDR2 is SVGAGI.

This clonotype was detected ten times or more. This sequence joins TRBV12-3 or TRBV12-4 and TRBJ2-5; TRBD2 is a possible D gene (6 bases). V was pared by 6 bases and J by 4 bases, with 15 bases between. This CDR3 has 14 amino acids. The DNA for the CDR3 is TGTGCCAGCAGGCAGACTAGTTCGGCAGAGACCCAGTACTTC. Amino acid sequence: CASRQTSSAETQYF.

At least ten counts were recorded for this clonotype. The J gene is TRBJ2-5, the V gene TRBV12-3 or TRBV12-4; D is undetermined. The germline V and J ends were trimmed by 4 bases and 1 base, with 13 bases remaining between them. The CDR3 contains 15 residues. CDR3 in amino acids: CASSSGGRPQETQYF. The CDR3 coding sequence is TGTGCCAGCAGTTCCGGTGGACGGCCCCAAGAGACCCAGTACTTC.

This clonotype was detected many times. The chain joins TRBV28 to TRBJ2-7; no clear D. Trimming removed 6 bases from V and 6 bases from J, with 18 bases in between. The CDR3 extends over 14 amino acids. From germline, CDR1 is MDHEN and CDR2 SYDVKM. CDR3 bases: TGTGCCAGCAGCTTCCCGGGTCAGGTGGGCGAGCAGTACTTC. The encoded protein is CASSFPGQVGEQYF.

Ten or more counts support this clonotype. The chain joins TRBV5-1 to TRBJ1-1; 9 positions agree with TRBD1. Germline V gives CDR1 SGHRS, CDR2 YFSETQ. This CDR3 spans 15 amino acids. The V and J ends lost 4 bases and 4 bases, in that order; junction bases with no gene match: 8. CDR3 loop: CASSPTRGQGTEAFF. CDR3 coding DNA: TGCGCCAGCAGCCCTACCAGGGGACAGGGCACTGAAGCTTTCTTT. Together with reference TRBV5-1 and TRBJ1-1, the CDR3 gives the full variable domain: KAGVTQTPRYLIKTRGQQVTLSCSPISGHRSVSWYQQTPGQGLQFLFEYFSETQRNKGNFPGRFSGRQFSNSRSEMNVSTLELGDSALYLCASSPTRGQGTEAFFGQGTRLTVV.

This clonotype showed up just a few times. The rearrangement links TRBV19 to TRBJ1-5; D is ambiguous. CDR1 is LNHDA, CDR2 SQIVND, per germline (reference sequence). The CDR3 runs to 14 residues. V lost 7 bases and J 6 bases, leaving 16 bases between the germline ends. As DNA, the CDR3 is TGTGCCAGTACGCCCGTAGATGCTTTTCAGCCCCAGCATTTT. Protein product: CASTPVDAFQPQHF.

The chain combines TRBV7-2 with TRBJ2-4; a possible D gene is TRBD1 (5 bases). V was pared by 5 bases and J by 3 bases, with 14 bases between. Germline V gives CDR1 SGHTA, CDR2 FQGNSA. This CDR3 contains 15 residues. For the CDR3, the DNA is TGTGCCAGCAGCAAAGGTGGGGCTGGCAAAAACATTCAGTACTTC. Translation: CASSKGGAGKNIQYF.